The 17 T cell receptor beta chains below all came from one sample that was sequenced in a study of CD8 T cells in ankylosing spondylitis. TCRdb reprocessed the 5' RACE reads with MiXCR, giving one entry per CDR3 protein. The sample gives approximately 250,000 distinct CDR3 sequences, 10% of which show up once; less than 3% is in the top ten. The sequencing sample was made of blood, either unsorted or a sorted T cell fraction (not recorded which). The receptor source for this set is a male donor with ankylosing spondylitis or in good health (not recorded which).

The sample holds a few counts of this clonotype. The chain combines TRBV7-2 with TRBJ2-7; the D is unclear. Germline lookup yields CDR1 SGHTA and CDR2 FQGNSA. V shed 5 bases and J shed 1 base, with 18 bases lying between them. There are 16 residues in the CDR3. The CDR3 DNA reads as TGTGCCAGCAGCAAACGAAAGGAATACAGATCCTACGAGCAGTACTTC. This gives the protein CASSKRKEYRSYEQYF.

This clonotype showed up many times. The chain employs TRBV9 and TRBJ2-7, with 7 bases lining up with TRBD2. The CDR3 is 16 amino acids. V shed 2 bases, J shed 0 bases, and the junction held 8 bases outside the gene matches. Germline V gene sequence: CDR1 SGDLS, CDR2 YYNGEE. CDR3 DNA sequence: TGTGCCAGCAGCGTTGGGGCTAGCGGTTCCTCCTACGAGCAGTACTTC. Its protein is CASSVGASGSSYEQYF. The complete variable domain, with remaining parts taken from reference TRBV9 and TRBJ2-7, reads DSGVTQTPKHLITATGQRVTLRCSPRSGDLSVYWYQQSLDQGLQFLIQYYNGEERAKGNILERFSAQQFPDLHSELNLSSLELGDSALYFCASSVGASGSSYEQYFGPGTRLTVT.

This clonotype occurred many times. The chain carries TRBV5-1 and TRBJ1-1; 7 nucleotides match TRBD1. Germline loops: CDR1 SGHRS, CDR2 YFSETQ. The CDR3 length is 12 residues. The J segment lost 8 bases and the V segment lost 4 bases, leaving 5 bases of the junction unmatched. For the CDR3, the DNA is TGCGCCAGCAGCCAACAGGGGTGGGAAGCTTTCTTT. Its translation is CASSQQGWEAFF.

For the CDR3, the DNA is TGTGCCAGCAGCCCCCAGGGGGGGGCGAAGAATGAGCAGTTCTTC. The encoded protein is CASSPQGGAKNEQFF. The chain recombines TRBV7-9 with TRBJ2-1, with D possibly being TRBD1 or TRBD2 (7 bases each). Deletions cut 5 bases from V and 7 bases from J, with 18 bases between. The germline V gene encodes CDR1 SEHNR and CDR2 FQNEAQ (reference sequence). The CDR3 length is 15 residues.

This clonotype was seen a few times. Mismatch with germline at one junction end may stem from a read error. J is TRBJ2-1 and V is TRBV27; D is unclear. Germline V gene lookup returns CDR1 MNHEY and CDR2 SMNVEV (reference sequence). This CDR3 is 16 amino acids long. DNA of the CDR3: TGCACCAGCAGTTTTCGGGCCCGATACTCCTACAATGAGCAGTTCTTC. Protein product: CTSSFRARYSYNEQFF.

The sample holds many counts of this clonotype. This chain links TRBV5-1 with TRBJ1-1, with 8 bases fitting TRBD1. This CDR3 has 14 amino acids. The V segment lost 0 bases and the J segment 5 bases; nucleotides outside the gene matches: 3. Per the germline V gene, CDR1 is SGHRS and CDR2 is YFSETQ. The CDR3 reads CASSLGTGTTEAFF. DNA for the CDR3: TGCGCCAGCAGCTTGGGGACAGGGACGACTGAAGCTTTCTTT.

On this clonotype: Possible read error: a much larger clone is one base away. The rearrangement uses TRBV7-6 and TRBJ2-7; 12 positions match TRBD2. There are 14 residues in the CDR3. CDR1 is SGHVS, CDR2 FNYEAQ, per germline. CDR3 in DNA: TGTGCCAGCAGCCTGACTAGCGGGGGCTACGAGCAGTGCTTC. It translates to CASSLTSGGYEQCF.

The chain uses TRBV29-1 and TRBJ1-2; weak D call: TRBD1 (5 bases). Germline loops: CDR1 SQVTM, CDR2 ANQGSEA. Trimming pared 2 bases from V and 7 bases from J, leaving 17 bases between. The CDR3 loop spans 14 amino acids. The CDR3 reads CSVERGELFGGYTF. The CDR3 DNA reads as TGCAGCGTTGAAAGGGGAGAACTATTCGGTGGCTACACCTTC.

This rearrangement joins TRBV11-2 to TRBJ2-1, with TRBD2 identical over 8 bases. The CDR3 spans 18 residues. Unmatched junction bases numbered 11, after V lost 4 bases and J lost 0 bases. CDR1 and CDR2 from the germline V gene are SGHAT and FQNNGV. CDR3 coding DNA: TGTGCCAGCAGCTACCCTGAGGTAGCGGGGTCCTCCTACAATGAGCAGTTCTTC. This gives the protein CASSYPEVAGSSYNEQFF.

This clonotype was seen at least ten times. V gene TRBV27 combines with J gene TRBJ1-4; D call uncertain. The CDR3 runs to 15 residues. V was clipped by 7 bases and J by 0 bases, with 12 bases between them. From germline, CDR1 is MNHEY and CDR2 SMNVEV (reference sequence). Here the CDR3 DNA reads TGTGCCAGCACCAGAAGGGCGGCAACTAATGAAAAACTGTTTTTT. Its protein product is CASTRRAATNEKLFF.

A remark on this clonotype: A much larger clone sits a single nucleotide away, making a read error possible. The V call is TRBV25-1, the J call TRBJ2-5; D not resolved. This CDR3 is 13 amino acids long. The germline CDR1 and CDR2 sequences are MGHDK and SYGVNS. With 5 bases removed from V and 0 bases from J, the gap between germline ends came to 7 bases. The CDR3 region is CASSNRNQETQYF. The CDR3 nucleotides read TGTGCCAGCAGTAACCGAAACCAAGAGACCCAGTACTTC.

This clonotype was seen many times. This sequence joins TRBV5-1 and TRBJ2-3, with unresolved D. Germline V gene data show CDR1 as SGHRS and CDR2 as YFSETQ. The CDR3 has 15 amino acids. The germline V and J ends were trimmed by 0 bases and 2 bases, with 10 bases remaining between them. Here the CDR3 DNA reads TGCGCCAGCAGCTTGGATGGGTACATCACAGATACGCAGTATTTT. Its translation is CASSLDGYITDTQYF.

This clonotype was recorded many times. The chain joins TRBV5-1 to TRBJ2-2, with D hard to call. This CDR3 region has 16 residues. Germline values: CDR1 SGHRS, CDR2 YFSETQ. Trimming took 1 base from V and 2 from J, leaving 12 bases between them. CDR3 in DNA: TGCGCCAGCAGCTTGCATCAGCGATACAACACCGGGGAGCTGTTTTTT. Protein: CASSLHQRYNTGELFF.

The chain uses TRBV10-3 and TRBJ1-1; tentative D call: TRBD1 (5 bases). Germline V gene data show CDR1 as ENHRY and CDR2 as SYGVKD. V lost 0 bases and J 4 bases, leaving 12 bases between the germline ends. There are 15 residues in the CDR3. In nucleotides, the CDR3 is TGTGCCATCAGTGAGTCGCGGAAGGGGCTCACTGAAGCTTTCTTT. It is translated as CAISESRKGLTEAFF.

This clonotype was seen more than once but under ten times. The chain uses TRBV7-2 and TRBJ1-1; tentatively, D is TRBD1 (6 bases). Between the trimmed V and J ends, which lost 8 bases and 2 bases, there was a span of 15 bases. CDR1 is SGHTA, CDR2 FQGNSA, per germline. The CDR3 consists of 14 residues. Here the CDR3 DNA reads TGTGCCAGCTTCGACAGGACGGCTAACACTGAAGCTTTCTTT. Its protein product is CASFDRTANTEAFF.

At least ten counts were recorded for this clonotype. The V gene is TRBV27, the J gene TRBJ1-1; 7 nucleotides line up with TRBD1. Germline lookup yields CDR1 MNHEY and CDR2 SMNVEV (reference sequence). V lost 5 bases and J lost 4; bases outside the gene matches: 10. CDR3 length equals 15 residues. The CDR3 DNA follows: TGTGCCAGCAGTCCCTACAGGGGAGCCGGCACTGAAGCTTTCTTT. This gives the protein CASSPYRGAGTEAFF.

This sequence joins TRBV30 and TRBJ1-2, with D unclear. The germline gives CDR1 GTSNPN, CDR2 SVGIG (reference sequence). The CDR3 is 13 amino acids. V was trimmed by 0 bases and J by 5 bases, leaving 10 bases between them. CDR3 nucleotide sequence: TGTGCCTGGAGTGTACGGATAGGGTATGGCTACACCTTC. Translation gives CAWSVRIGYGYTF.